This TCR beta chain stems from a study of PD-L1 blockade in urothelial cancer. Study in general: Patients previously received 0 to 3 chemotherapy regimens. Study-level results: Larger 3-week expansion of tumor-associated blood clones was seen in durable-benefit patients.

Documented time point: peripheral blood 6 weeks after treatment start. Data came from immunoSEQ multiplex PCR; TCRdb stores just in-frame clones and leaves some out. The sample holds 20,000 to 25,000 clones, approximately 77% seen once. Germline CDR1 is SGHAT and CDR2 is FQNNGV. CDR3 length equals 15 residues. V dropped 0 bases and J dropped 5 bases, with 13 bases sitting between them. Points on this clone: Its antigen is unidentified.

The chain uses TRBV11-2 and TRBJ1-1; tentatively, D is TRBD1 (5 bases). The receptor comes from an older man with urothelial cancer. The sample here was PBMCs, taken around atezolizumab (anti-PD-L1) treatment. The CDR3 loop is CASSLDPSGGTEAFF. The CDR3 region has the DNA TGTGCCAGCAGCTTAGATCCATCCGGGGGAACTGAAGCTTTCTTT.